These T cell receptor beta chains were read from a single sample in a study of CD4+ T cells in melanoma. Using immunoSEQ multiplex PCR, the repertoire was profiled, and TCRdb retains in-frame clones only, with some absent. The sample holds 9,500 to 12,000 clones, less than 75% seen once. Sequenced material: cells from a culture (not recorded whether cultured in vitro). All receptors come from a human donor with melanoma. Each CDR3 is given with its conserved first and last residue. The order of the fields is D gene, clone size, J gene, V gene, CDR3 DNA, CDR3 protein. The D gene is left open where the match is weak. The size field is filled for only some rows; it gives once, few, many or a size class.

d_call: NA; clone_size: NA; j_call: TRBJ2-7; v_call: TRBV6-1; cdr3_nt: TGTGCCAGCACCTTGACCGGGAGCTCCTACGAGCAGTACTTC; cdr3_aa: CASTLTGSSYEQYF
d_call: NA; clone_size: NA; j_call: TRBJ2-7; v_call: TRBV5-1; cdr3_nt: TGCGCCAGCAGCCCTCGGGTACCTCTCCCCGAGCAGTACTTC; cdr3_aa: CASSPRVPLPEQYF
d_call: NA; clone_size: few; j_call: TRBJ1-2; v_call: TRBV6-5; cdr3_nt: TGTGCCACCCTCCAAAAGGGGGTACGGGATGGCTACACCTTC; cdr3_aa: CATLQKGVRDGYTF
d_call: NA; clone_size: NA; j_call: TRBJ2-3; v_call: TRBV9; cdr3_nt: TGTGCCAGCAGCGTAGAAGTTGCTAGCACAGATACGCAGTATTTT; cdr3_aa: CASSVEVASTDTQYF
d_call: NA; clone_size: NA; j_call: TRBJ2-3; v_call: TRBV4-1; cdr3_nt: TGCGCCAGCAGCCGAGGGACGCCGTATACAGATACGCAGTATTTT; cdr3_aa: CASSRGTPYTDTQYF
d_call: NA; clone_size: NA; j_call: TRBJ2-7; v_call: TRBV21-1; cdr3_nt: TGTGCCAGCAGCGGTAGACGGCCGGGCTACGAGCAGTACTTC; cdr3_aa: CASSGRRPGYEQYF
d_call: NA; clone_size: NA; j_call: TRBJ1-5; v_call: TRBV5-1; cdr3_nt: TGCGCCAGCAGCTTGGATGCAGGAGTTCCTCAGGCCCAGCATTTT; cdr3_aa: CASSLDAGVPQAQHF
d_call: TRBD2; clone_size: NA; j_call: TRBJ2-5; v_call: TRBV11-2; cdr3_nt: TGTGCCAGCAGCGTTACCCGGGGGGTCCAAGAGACCCAGTACTTC; cdr3_aa: CASSVTRGVQETQYF
d_call: NA; clone_size: once; j_call: TRBJ1-2; v_call: TRBV15; cdr3_nt: TGTGCCACCAGCAGTCTAAATCTAGGGAGGGAAAACTATGGCTACACCTTC; cdr3_aa: CATSSLNLGRENYGYTF
d_call: NA; clone_size: NA; j_call: TRBJ2-5; v_call: TRBV5-4; cdr3_nt: TGTGCCAGCAGCTTGTCGGGGGTCCAAGAGACCCAGTACTTC; cdr3_aa: CASSLSGVQETQYF
d_call: TRBD1; clone_size: NA; j_call: TRBJ1-2; v_call: TRBV7-9; cdr3_nt: TGTGCCAGCAGCTTATCAAGGGGGCTCTATGGCTACACCTTC; cdr3_aa: CASSLSRGLYGYTF
d_call: NA; clone_size: NA; j_call: TRBJ1-2; v_call: TRBV6-5; cdr3_nt: TGTGCCAGCAGTTACTCCGGGGAAAACTATGGCTACACCTTC; cdr3_aa: CASSYSGENYGYTF
d_call: NA; clone_size: NA; j_call: TRBJ2-7; v_call: TRBV7-8; cdr3_nt: TGTGCCAGCAGCCCGAGCGGGCGGAGCTCCTACGAGCAGTACTTC; cdr3_aa: CASSPSGRSSYEQYF
d_call: NA; clone_size: NA; j_call: TRBJ2-5; v_call: TRBV6-1; cdr3_nt: TGTGCCAGCAGTGAAGCACCTAGTCGGGGGACCCAGTACTTC; cdr3_aa: CASSEAPSRGTQYF
d_call: TRBD1; clone_size: NA; j_call: TRBJ2-3; v_call: TRBV5-4; cdr3_nt: TGTGCCACTCTACAGGGGTCCCAGGGTACAGATACGCAGTATTTT; cdr3_aa: CATLQGSQGTDTQYF
d_call: NA; clone_size: NA; j_call: TRBJ1-6; v_call: TRBV7-8; cdr3_nt: TGTGCCAGCAGCTTAGGGGGGGGAGGGGCCTATAATTCACCCCTCCACTTT; cdr3_aa: CASSLGGGGAYNSPLHF
d_call: NA; clone_size: few; j_call: TRBJ1-2; v_call: TRBV5-1; cdr3_nt: TGCGCCAGCAGCCTGGACGGGCTCTGGGGCTACACCTTC; cdr3_aa: CASSLDGLWGYTF
d_call: NA; clone_size: few; j_call: TRBJ2-7; v_call: TRBV18; cdr3_nt: TGTGCCAGCTCACCACCCGGAACCTACGAGCAGTACTTC; cdr3_aa: CASSPPGTYEQYF
d_call: TRBD1; clone_size: NA; j_call: TRBJ2-3; v_call: TRBV2; cdr3_nt: TGTGCCAGCAAGGGACAGATCACAGATACGCAGTATTTT; cdr3_aa: CASKGQITDTQYF
d_call: NA; clone_size: NA; j_call: TRBJ2-1; v_call: TRBV2; cdr3_nt: TGTGCCAGCAAGGAGGGATCCTACAATGAGCAGTTCTTC; cdr3_aa: CASKEGSYNEQFF
d_call: NA; clone_size: NA; j_call: TRBJ1-1; v_call: TRBV18; cdr3_nt: TGTGCCAGCTCACCACCGTCAGGGAGGGCGACTGAAGCTTTCTTT; cdr3_aa: CASSPPSGRATEAFF
d_call: TRBD1; clone_size: NA; j_call: TRBJ1-1; v_call: TRBV13; cdr3_nt: TGTGCCAGCAGCTTAGCAGGCAGGGGGCTAGGGAACACTGAAGCTTTCTTT; cdr3_aa: CASSLAGRGLGNTEAFF
d_call: NA; clone_size: NA; j_call: TRBJ1-3; v_call: TRBV6-6; cdr3_nt: TGTGCCAGCAGTTACTCGGGGGTCGGCTCTGGAAACACCATATATTTT; cdr3_aa: CASSYSGVGSGNTIYF
d_call: NA; clone_size: NA; j_call: TRBJ2-1; v_call: TRBV5-4; cdr3_nt: TGTGCCAGCAGCCGCCAGACAGTCAATGAGCAGTTCTTC; cdr3_aa: CASSRQTVNEQFF
d_call: NA; clone_size: NA; j_call: TRBJ1-5; v_call: TRBV25-1; cdr3_nt: TGTGCCAGCAGTCAAAGTCCAAATCAGCCCCAGCATTTT; cdr3_aa: CASSQSPNQPQHF
d_call: NA; clone_size: NA; j_call: TRBJ1-3; v_call: TRBV7-2; cdr3_nt: TGTGCCAGCAGCTTGGCCTTTGTAGGGGGCTCTGGAAACACCATATATTTT; cdr3_aa: CASSLAFVGGSGNTIYF
d_call: TRBD1; clone_size: NA; j_call: TRBJ1-1; v_call: TRBV6-1; cdr3_nt: TGTGCCAGCAGTTATCCCGGGACAGGGAACGAGGCTTTCTTT; cdr3_aa: CASSYPGTGNEAFF
d_call: NA; clone_size: NA; j_call: TRBJ2-2; v_call: TRBV2; cdr3_nt: TGTGCCAGCAGGTGGAGCACCGGGGAGCTGTTTTTT; cdr3_aa: CASRWSTGELFF
d_call: TRBD1; clone_size: NA; j_call: TRBJ1-1; v_call: TRBV5-6; cdr3_nt: TGTGCCAGCAGCCCCGGGACAGGGGAAGGTCGGGCTTTCTTT; cdr3_aa: CASSPGTGEGRAFF
d_call: NA; clone_size: NA; j_call: TRBJ1-1; v_call: TRBV10-3; cdr3_nt: TGTGCCATCAGTGTGGACAGTCAGCAGGGAGCTTTCTTT; cdr3_aa: CAISVDSQQGAFF
d_call: TRBD1; clone_size: NA; j_call: TRBJ1-4; v_call: TRBV4-1; cdr3_nt: TGCGCCAGCAGCCGAACCGGGACAGGCGTTAATGAAAAACTGTTTTTT; cdr3_aa: CASSRTGTGVNEKLFF
d_call: NA; clone_size: NA; j_call: TRBJ1-6; v_call: TRBV2; cdr3_nt: TGTGCCAGTACTGAGGGGTCCTCCTATAATTCACCCCTCCACTTT; cdr3_aa: CASTEGSSYNSPLHF
d_call: TRBD1; clone_size: NA; j_call: TRBJ2-1; v_call: TRBV28; cdr3_nt: TGTGCCAGCAGTCGACAGGGGCCGGTCTACAATGAGCAGTTCTTC; cdr3_aa: CASSRQGPVYNEQFF
d_call: NA; clone_size: once; j_call: TRBJ1-2; v_call: TRBV6-6; cdr3_nt: TGTGCCGCGAAGGGACACTCTGGCTACACCTTC; cdr3_aa: CAAKGHSGYTF
d_call: NA; clone_size: once; j_call: TRBJ2-3; v_call: TRBV5-1; cdr3_nt: TGCGCCAGCAGCGAACGACAGAGCGATCGCCTGTCCCATTTCACAGATACGCAGTATTTT; cdr3_aa: CASSERQSDRLSHFTDTQYF
d_call: NA; clone_size: NA; j_call: TRBJ1-4; v_call: TRBV19; cdr3_nt: TGTGCCACATTCGACTCAGCACGAGCAACTAATGAAAAACTGTTTTTT; cdr3_aa: CATFDSARATNEKLFF
d_call: NA; clone_size: few; j_call: TRBJ1-2; v_call: TRBV30; cdr3_nt: TGTGCCTGGAACAGGGCTCTCTCTCGCGGCTACACCTTC; cdr3_aa: CAWNRALSRGYTF
d_call: NA; clone_size: NA; j_call: TRBJ2-5; v_call: TRBV5-4; cdr3_nt: TGTGCCAGCAGCCCCCCTGGAGGGCGGGCAGAGACCCAGTACTTC; cdr3_aa: CASSPPGGRAETQYF
d_call: NA; clone_size: NA; j_call: TRBJ1-5; v_call: TRBV27; cdr3_nt: TGTGCCAGCAGCCCTCGGGAGGGCGGTAATCAGCCCCAGCATTTT; cdr3_aa: CASSPREGGNQPQHF
d_call: TRBD1; clone_size: NA; j_call: TRBJ2-3; v_call: TRBV18; cdr3_nt: TGTGCCAGCTCACCTTCCGACAGGGGAACAGATACGCAGTATTTT; cdr3_aa: CASSPSDRGTDTQYF
d_call: NA; clone_size: medium-sized; j_call: TRBJ1-5; v_call: TRBV27; cdr3_nt: TGTGCCAGCAGGCCAGGCTCAGGCCATAGCAATCAGCCCCAGCATTTT; cdr3_aa: CASRPGSGHSNQPQHF
d_call: NA; clone_size: few; j_call: TRBJ1-1; v_call: TRBV4-1; cdr3_nt: TGCGCCAGCAGCCCCCCCGGACTGAACACTGAAGCTTTCTTT; cdr3_aa: CASSPPGLNTEAFF
d_call: TRBD1; clone_size: NA; j_call: TRBJ2-2; v_call: TRBV7-9; cdr3_nt: TGTGCCAGCACCCACATCCAGGGGGCCATCTCGACCGGGGAGCTGTTTTTT; cdr3_aa: CASTHIQGAISTGELFF
d_call: NA; clone_size: NA; j_call: TRBJ2-7; v_call: TRBV5-8; cdr3_nt: TGTGCCAGCAGCCGTGCTGTTGGTGGAACAGGGACGGAAGGGGAGCAGTACTTC; cdr3_aa: CASSRAVGGTGTEGEQYF
d_call: NA; clone_size: once; j_call: TRBJ1-1; v_call: TRBV5-1; cdr3_nt: TGCGCCAGCAGCTTGGACCCCTATCCGGGACGGATTCAGAACACTGAAGCTTTCTTT; cdr3_aa: CASSLDPYPGRIQNTEAFF
d_call: NA; clone_size: NA; j_call: TRBJ1-5; v_call: TRBV19; cdr3_nt: TGTGCCAGTAGTATGGCCGGGGTTAGAGCCTATCAGCCCCAGCATTTT; cdr3_aa: CASSMAGVRAYQPQHF
d_call: NA; clone_size: NA; j_call: TRBJ2-6; v_call: TRBV29-1; cdr3_nt: TGCAGCGTTGGGGCCTCTGGGGCCAACGTCCTGACTTTC; cdr3_aa: CSVGASGANVLTF
d_call: TRBD2; clone_size: NA; j_call: TRBJ2-4; v_call: TRBV7-9; cdr3_nt: TGTGCCAGCAGCTTAAGTCTAGCGGGGGAAAACATTCAGTACTTC; cdr3_aa: CASSLSLAGENIQYF
d_call: NA; clone_size: few; j_call: TRBJ2-7; v_call: TRBV19; cdr3_nt: TGTGCCAGTAGTATAAGTTCCGTGGAGTACTACGAGCAGTACTTC; cdr3_aa: CASSISSVEYYEQYF
d_call: NA; clone_size: NA; j_call: TRBJ1-4; v_call: TRBV7-2; cdr3_nt: TGTGCCAGCAGCTTAGCGCTGGGCGGGAAACTGTTTTTT; cdr3_aa: CASSLALGGKLFF
d_call: NA; clone_size: NA; j_call: TRBJ2-1; v_call: TRBV5-1; cdr3_nt: TGCGCCAGCAGCTCGGACTACAATGAGCAGTTCTTC; cdr3_aa: CASSSDYNEQFF
d_call: NA; clone_size: NA; j_call: TRBJ1-1; v_call: TRBV19; cdr3_nt: TGTGCCAGTAGTATAAATGGAGCCACTGAAGCTTTCTTT; cdr3_aa: CASSINGATEAFF
d_call: NA; clone_size: few; j_call: TRBJ1-2; v_call: TRBV9; cdr3_nt: TGTGCCAGCAGCGTATTCACAGCCAGCTATGGCTACACCTTC; cdr3_aa: CASSVFTASYGYTF
d_call: NA; clone_size: few; j_call: TRBJ1-2; v_call: TRBV5-6; cdr3_nt: TGTGCCAGCAGCCAGAACTTTTTAGGAGGCTACACCTTC; cdr3_aa: CASSQNFLGGYTF
d_call: TRBD1; clone_size: NA; j_call: TRBJ2-1; v_call: TRBV30; cdr3_nt: TGTGCCTGTTGGGTGGGACAGGGTCACAATGAGCAGTTCTTC; cdr3_aa: CACWVGQGHNEQFF
d_call: TRBD1; clone_size: once; j_call: TRBJ1-6; v_call: TRBV7-8; cdr3_nt: TGTGCCAGCAGCCCCACAGGGGGCAGGGGGAATTCACCCCTCCACTTT; cdr3_aa: CASSPTGGRGNSPLHF
d_call: TRBD1; clone_size: NA; j_call: TRBJ2-5; v_call: TRBV19; cdr3_nt: TGTGCCAGTAGTATCTCTTTGGGACAGGGTCAAGAGACCCAGTACTTC; cdr3_aa: CASSISLGQGQETQYF
d_call: TRBD1; clone_size: NA; j_call: TRBJ1-6; v_call: TRBV5-1; cdr3_nt: TGCGCCAGCTCTTTTTTGGGACAGGGGATGTCACCCCTCCACTTT; cdr3_aa: CASSFLGQGMSPLHF
d_call: NA; clone_size: NA; j_call: TRBJ2-7; v_call: TRBV7-2; cdr3_nt: TGTGCCAGCAGCCCCCGGGGGACATCCTACGAGCAGTACTTC; cdr3_aa: CASSPRGTSYEQYF